This TCR beta chain was obtained from a study of CD8 T cells in Susac syndrome. Random-hexamer reverse transcription was applied to about 0.45 to 1 ug RNA. MiXCR, run by TCRdb on the immunoSEQ multiplex PCR reads, gives a single entry per CDR3 protein. Among fewer than 200,000 distinct CDR3 sequences listed, about 95% were seen once. Germline trimming cut 6 bases from V and 3 bases from J; bases unmatched to any gene: 10. CDR1 SQVTM and CDR2 ANQGSEA come from the germline V gene. CDR3 length: 17 amino acids. Sequencing of TCR beta covered CD8+ and CD4+ T cells obtained from blood. The controls, all healthy donors, were matched for age and sex. In contrast to the negatively isolated CD8+ and CD4+ T cells, TEMRA cells were FACS-enriched.

The sequenced material came from CD4+ T cells from PBMCs. V gene TRBV29-1 combines with J gene TRBJ2-1, with 14 bases aligning to TRBD2. The TCR was taken from a human donor in good health. The CDR3 DNA is TGCAGCGTGGACCGTGGACTAGCGGGAGGACACTACAATGAGCAGTTCTTC. This sequence encodes CSVDRGLAGGHYNEQFF.